This note documents a single T cell receptor (beta chain) sequence. In the original analysis: Nucleated cell number was recorded as an estimate derived from reference gene primer amplification. Generated by immunoSEQ multiplex PCR, the TCRdb table keeps only in-frame clones and is missing some. V, J and clone size are those of that table, while D and trimming were read from the DNA. The sample includes 650,000 to 800,000 clones, about 87% of them seen just once. The CDR3 is 14 residues long. Trimming removed 3 bases from V and 0 bases from J; junction bases left unmatched: 3. Per the germline V gene, CDR1 is SGHRS and CDR2 is YFSETQ. This specimen belongs to a study of blood T cell repertoires in COVID-19. Study details: T cells, B-cell-depleted T cells, or PBMCs provided the cDNA or gDNA that served as material.

Sequenced input: peripheral blood. The sequence was obtained from a woman in her late teens or twenties with acute or convalescent COVID-19. The chain has TRBV5-1 and TRBJ2-7; 7 bases line up with TRBD1. In DNA form, the CDR3 reads TGCGCCAGCAGCTCCTACAGGGGCTCCTACGAGCAGTACTTC. It encodes CASSSYRGSYEQYF.